This T cell receptor beta chain emerged from a study of cytomegalovirus exposure and HLA in healthy donors. Findings and limits, study-wide: Most TCR sequences were uncommon, yet certain public TCRs appeared in many donors.

In the case of this clone: The antigen remains unidentified.

This CDR3 region has 15 residues. Unmatched junction bases numbered 12, after V lost 4 bases and J lost 7 bases. The germline V gene has CDR1 LNHDA and CDR2 SQIVND (reference sequence). Though nominally healthy at sampling, donors likely had unrecorded immune exposures. PCR employed 60 Vbeta and 13 Jbeta primers. Using immunoSEQ multiplex PCR, the repertoire was profiled, and TCRdb retains in-frame clones only, with some absent. Here the sample spans some 70,000 clones, roughly 82% being singletons. This chain uses TRBV19 with TRBJ2-7, with 8 bases lining up with TRBD2. The sequence came from a man between 18 and 29 years old in good health and CMV-seronegative. Sample: PBMCs. CDR3 sequence (DNA): TGTGCCAGTAGTACAACTAGCGGTGGAGGTAAAGAGCAGTACTTC. Translated: CASSTTSGGGKEQYF.